This passage covers 29 T cell receptor beta chains from one sample sequenced in a study of breast tumors, draining lymph nodes, adjacent tissues. Samples came from axillary lymph nodes draining the breast cancer. TCRdb used MiXCR to reprocess the multiplex PCR reads, holding one entry per CDR3 protein. Of 290,000 or so distinct CDR3 sequences in the sample, around 30% were seen once. The sequencing sample was made of axillary lymph node tissue. These receptors came from a female donor with breast cancer. Some clones in this sample may be carry-over from other donors' samples.

About this clonotype: This could be a read error, since a much larger clone is one nucleotide away. J is TRBJ2-1 and V is TRBV7-2; D gene uncertain. CDR3 length: 14 residues. CDR1 is SGHTA and CDR2 is FQGNSA in the germline V gene. DNA of the CDR3: TGTGCCAGCAGCCTAGGCGGTTCGAACAATGAGCGGTTCTTC. It codes for CASSLGGSNNERFF.

This clonotype was detected ten times or more. The V gene is TRBV20-1, the J gene TRBJ1-2, with a possible D match to TRBD1 (5 bases). Per germline, CDR1 DFQATT and CDR2 SNEGSKA (reference sequence). The CDR3 is made up of 16 amino acids. Trimming stripped 0 bases from V and 4 bases from J, with 18 bases between. The CDR3 spells CSARDPGTPAGYGYTF. In DNA, the CDR3 is TGCAGTGCTAGAGATCCAGGGACGCCCGCTGGCTATGGCTACACCTTC.

This clonotype was seen only a few times. This chain links TRBV12-1 with TRBJ2-7; the listed D gene, TRBD1, was not tested against the DNA. TRBV12-1 is a pseudogene. This CDR3 spans 15 amino acids. The CDR3 DNA reads as TGTGCCAGCAGCTTACCACAGGACACCCGCTACGAGCGGTACTTC. Translating gives CASSLPQDTRYERYF.

The J gene is TRBJ1-4, the V gene TRBV19, with D perhaps matching TRBD1 (5 bases). In germline, CDR1 is LNHDA, CDR2 SQIVND (reference sequence). The CDR3 consists of 16 residues. Trimming left V 8 bases short and J 2 bases short, with 18 bases between. The CDR3 here is CASPLTGLVTNEKLFF. CDR3 DNA: TGTGCCAGTCCTCTGACGGGGCTCGTCACTAATGAAAAACTGTTTTTT. Together with reference TRBV19 and TRBJ1-4, the CDR3 gives the full variable domain: DGGITQSPKYLFRKEGQNVTLSCEQNLNHDAMYWYRQDPGQGLRLIYYSQIVNDFQKGDIAEGYSVSREKKESFPLTVTSAQKNPTAFYLCASPLTGLVTNEKLFFGSGTQLSVL.

This clonotype occurred many times. The rearrangement joins TRBV20-1 to TRBJ2-1; TRBD2 aligns across 7 bases. The ends lost 1 base at V and 8 bases at J; junction bases unmatched: 14. This CDR3 has 16 amino acids. Per germline, CDR1 DFQATT and CDR2 SNEGSKA (reference sequence). CDR3 region: CSARGPSAGDVDEQFF. Written as DNA, the CDR3 is TGCAGTGCTAGAGGCCCCAGCGCGGGAGATGTTGATGAGCAGTTCTTC.

This clonotype has at least ten counts. The V gene is TRBV7-3, the J gene TRBJ2-5; a weak D match, TRBD1 (5 bases). Trimming removed 5 bases at V and 6 bases at J, with 16 bases between. This CDR3 has 14 residues. Germline lookup yields CDR1 SGHTA and CDR2 FQGTGA. The CDR3 protein is CASSETAIGKTQYF. For the CDR3, the DNA is TGTGCCAGCAGCGAGACAGCGATAGGGAAGACCCAGTACTTC.

The V gene is TRBV10-3, the J gene TRBJ2-3, with D perhaps TRBD2 (6 bases). Looked up from germline, CDR1 is ENHRY and CDR2 is SYGVKD. With 6 bases removed from V and 0 bases from J, the gap between germline ends came to 13 bases. The CDR3 is made up of 15 amino acids. CDR3 sequence: CAIRAGQGSTDTQYF. The CDR3 DNA sequence: TGTGCCATCAGGGCGGGGCAGGGTAGCACAGATACGCAGTATTTT.

This clonotype was found a few times. With a much larger clone just one base away, this may be a read error. The final CDR3 position lacks the conserved phenylalanine or tryptophan, pointing to a likely read error. This rearrangement joins TRBV19 to TRBJ2-6; 8 bases agree with TRBD1. The ends lost 5 bases at V and 2 bases at J; junction bases unmatched: 5. The CDR3 runs 16 residues. Germline V gives CDR1 LNHDA, CDR2 SQIVND (reference sequence). In DNA form, the CDR3 reads TGTGCCAGTAGTGGAATGACAGGGGCTGGGGCCAACGTCCTGACTTCC. It codes for CASSGMTGAGANVLTS.

In this sample, this clonotype turned up many times. A much larger clone differs by one base, so this may be a read error. The chain is built from TRBV10-3 and TRBJ1-2; no firm D call. This CDR3 is built from 13 residues. From germline, CDR1 is ENHRY and CDR2 SYGVKD. CDR3 nucleotides: TGTGCCCTCAGTGTGGGAAGCTACTATGGCTACACCTTC. Its translation is CALSVGSYYGYTF.

This clonotype was seen ten or more times. This chain uses TRBV14 with TRBJ2-3, with D unclear. V lost 1 base and J 6 bases, leaving 5 bases between the germline ends. The CDR3 contains 12 residues. Per germline, CDR1 SGHDN and CDR2 FVKESK. DNA of the CDR3: TGTGCCAGCAGCCAAGTTGTTGATACGCAGTATTTT. This encodes CASSQVVDTQYF.

This clonotype occurred many times. CDR3 in DNA: TGTGCCAGTAGTATAGGGTTCGGGGACAGAGAGACCCAGTACTTC. As protein: CASSIGFGDRETQYF. The J gene is TRBJ2-5, the V gene TRBV19; TRBD1 matches at 7 bases. J was trimmed by 4 bases and V by 1 base; bases with no gene match: 6. This CDR3 has 15 residues. CDR1 is LNHDA, CDR2 SQIVND, per germline (reference sequence).

The table lists this clonotype with many counts. The J gene is TRBJ2-1, the V gene TRBV20-1, with 7 bases fitting TRBD2. J gave up 4 bases and V 6 bases, and 15 bases lay outside the gene matches. The CDR3 length is 16 residues. The V gene's germline CDR1 is DFQATT and CDR2 SNEGSKA (reference sequence). CDR3 coding DNA: TGCAGTGCCAGCTCTGCCGGGACTACTGGGTACAATGAGCAGTTCTTC. Its protein product is CSASSAGTTGYNEQFF.

At least ten counts were recorded for this clonotype. DNA for the CDR3: TGTGCCAGCACCTGGACAGGGTCCTACGAGCAGTACTTC. Its protein product is CASTWTGSYEQYF. The chain employs TRBV7-9 and TRBJ2-7, with 8 nucleotides matching TRBD1. The CDR3 has 13 amino acids. V shed 7 bases and J 1 base; nucleotides not matched to a gene: 3. The germline V gene has CDR1 SEHNR and CDR2 FQNEAQ (reference sequence).

Worth noting for this clonotype: This likely comes from a read error, as the CDR3 has no conserved phenylalanine or tryptophan at its end. This chain uses TRBV24-1 with TRBJ2-2; tentatively, D is TRBD1 (5 bases). This CDR3 is 16 amino acids long. V was shortened by 5 bases and J by 2 bases, with 14 bases between the two germline ends. Germline assignment: CDR1 KGHDR and CDR2 SFDVKD. The CDR3 sequence: CATSALGALNTGELFL. The CDR3 nucleotides read TGTGCCACCAGTGCCTTAGGGGCGCTTAACACCGGGGAGCTGTTTCTT.

Turning to this clonotype: A much larger clone is a single base away; this may be a read error. The V call is TRBV10-1, the J call TRBJ2-2; D is perhaps TRBD1 or TRBD2 (5 bases each). V was pared by 8 bases and J by 6 bases, with 19 bases between. The CDR3 has 15 amino acids. Germline loops: CDR1 WNHNN, CDR2 SYGVQD (reference sequence). The CDR3 coding sequence is TGCGCCAGCTCAGGGACGGGCCTTAACGCCGGGGAGCTGTTTTTT. Amino acid sequence: CASSGTGLNAGELFF.

Of note for this clonotype: The junction departs from germline at one end; a sequencing error may be responsible. The rearrangement uses TRBV18 and TRBJ2-5; TRBD2 aligns across 7 bases. CDR1 and CDR2 (germline): KGHSH, LQKENI. This CDR3 region has 16 residues. CDR3: CASPPRPLAGQETQYF. In nucleotides, the CDR3 is TGTGCCAGCCCACCCAGACCTTTAGCGGGCCAAGAGACCCAGTACTTC.

About this clonotype: This is likely a read error, given that the CDR3 carries no conserved phenylalanine or tryptophan at its end. The chain joins TRBV3-1 to TRBJ2-3, with D unresolved. Germline CDR1 and CDR2: LGHDT and YNNKEL (reference sequence). V shed 0 bases and J shed 1 base, with 11 bases lying between them. The CDR3 runs to 16 residues. This chain's CDR3 is CASSQDLRTGTDTQYS. CDR3 DNA sequence: TGTGCCAGCAGCCAAGACTTGCGGACCGGCACAGATACGCAGTATTCT.

This clonotype appeared a few times. V usage is TRBV30 and J usage is TRBJ1-2; 9 nucleotides align to TRBD1. With V trimmed by 2 bases and J by 4 bases, 5 bases remained unmatched. The CDR3 has 14 amino acids. Germline lookup yields CDR1 GTSNPN and CDR2 SVGIG (reference sequence). The CDR3 reads CAWSPDRGFYGYTF. In DNA, the CDR3 is TGTGCCTGGAGTCCGGACAGGGGATTCTATGGCTACACCTTC.

This clonotype occurred a few times. The rearrangement uses TRBV5-1 and TRBJ2-5, with D unclear. Germline loops: CDR1 SGHRS, CDR2 YFSETQ. The CDR3 is made up of 16 amino acids. V lost 0 bases and J lost 1, with 13 bases in between. The CDR3, as DNA: TGCGCCAGCAGCTTGGAGGCGTGGGGTCCCCAAGAGACCCAGTACTTC. This codes for CASSLEAWGPQETQYF. The entire variable domain, with the rest obtained from reference TRBV5-1 and TRBJ2-5, is as follows: KAGVTQTPRYLIKTRGQQVTLSCSPISGHRSVSWYQQTPGQGLQFLFEYFSETQRNKGNFPGRFSGRQFSNSRSEMNVSTLELGDSALYLCASSLEAWGPQETQYFGPGTRLLVL.

As to this clonotype: This sequence may be a read error, since a much larger clone differs from it by one base. The gene calls are TRBV20-1 and TRBJ2-7, with TRBD1 matching over 7 bases. CDR1 is DFQATT, CDR2 SNEGSKA, per germline (reference sequence). The CDR3 is 14 residues long. Germline trimming cut 6 bases from V and 6 bases from J; bases unmatched to any gene: 14. The CDR3 spells CSALISGQAPEQYF. In DNA form, the CDR3 reads TGCAGTGCCCTAATCTCAGGACAGGCTCCCGAGCAGTACTTC.

In regard to this clonotype: One base away lies a much larger clone, so this may be a sequencing read error. The conserved phenylalanine or tryptophan normally closing the CDR3 is absent here, so this likely arose from a read error. The chain combines TRBV6-1 with TRBJ2-7; D possibly corresponds to TRBD2 (6 bases). Germline V gene sequence: CDR1 MNHNS, CDR2 SASEGT. The germline V and J ends were trimmed by 7 bases and 3 bases, with 10 bases remaining between them. This CDR3 comprises 12 residues. The CDR3 sequence: CASKEGNYEQYS. CDR3 DNA: TGTGCCAGCAAGGAGGGGAACTACGAGCAGTACTCC.

The V and J genes are TRBV28 and TRBJ2-3; TRBD2 aligns across 9 bases. The CDR3 extends over 17 amino acids. The trim removed 11 bases at V and 4 bases at J, leaving 19 bases unmatched. Germline values: CDR1 MDHEN, CDR2 SYDVKM. CDR3 in amino acids: CAWTTRRGGRGADTQYF. As DNA, the CDR3 is TGTGCCTGGACCACCCGAAGGGGCGGGAGGGGCGCAGATACGCAGTATTTT.

At least ten counts were recorded for this clonotype. The chain combines TRBV12-3 or TRBV12-4 with TRBJ1-2; D uncertain. This CDR3 region has 13 residues. With 6 bases removed from V and 2 bases from J, the gap between germline ends came to 10 bases. The DNA for the CDR3 is TGTGCCAGCAGCCTCAATGCGAACTATGGCTACACCTTC. Translating gives CASSLNANYGYTF.

This clonotype was seen many times. V and J are TRBV5-1 and TRBJ2-3, with D hard to call. V was clipped by 0 bases and J by 1 base, with 3 bases between them. This CDR3 spans 13 amino acids. Germline CDR1 is SGHRS and CDR2 is YFSETQ. CDR3 nucleotides: TGCGCCAGCAGCTTGGCGGGCACAGATACGCAGTATTTT. It encodes CASSLAGTDTQYF.

This clonotype has at least ten counts. The chain couples TRBV12-3 or TRBV12-4 to TRBJ2-5; possibly TRBD2 for D (7 bases). This CDR3 has 14 residues. Trimming removed 3 bases from V and 5 bases from J, with 13 bases in between. The CDR3 is CASSFFGGRETQYF. The CDR3 nucleotides read TGTGCCAGCAGTTTTTTCGGGGGGCGGGAGACCCAGTACTTC.

This clonotype was counted at least ten times. The CDR3 does not close with the conserved phenylalanine or tryptophan, likely indicating a read error. The chain carries TRBV9 and TRBJ1-6; no clear D gene. The V gene lost 4 bases and the J gene lost 5 bases, with 10 bases spanning the gap. This CDR3 has 14 residues. Per germline, CDR1 SGDLS and CDR2 YYNGEE. CDR3 in amino acids: CASSPRVDNSPLHS. The CDR3 DNA reads TGTGCCAGCAGCCCCCGGGTGGATAATTCACCCCTCCACTCT.

This chain connects TRBV7-9 to TRBJ2-3; D might be TRBD2 (5 bases). Germline CDR1 SEHNR, CDR2 FQNEAQ (reference sequence). V was shortened by 3 bases and J by 2 bases, with 12 bases between the two germline ends. The CDR3 totals 15 residues. CDR3 residues: CASSLSTSDTDTQYF. The CDR3 bases are TGTGCCAGCAGCTTGTCTACTAGTGACACAGATACGCAGTATTTT.

This clonotype came up many times. The V gene is TRBV5-1, the J gene TRBJ2-1; TRBD1 agrees at 7 bases. This CDR3 comprises 14 residues. In germline, CDR1 is SGHRS, CDR2 YFSETQ. Unmatched junction bases numbered 6, after V lost 4 bases and J lost 5 bases. The CDR3 DNA follows: TGCGCCAGCAGCCCGGGACAGTCAAACAATGAGCAGTTCTTC. It codes for CASSPGQSNNEQFF.

In regard to this clonotype: A much larger clone sits a single nucleotide away, making a read error possible. The chain links TRBV6-5 to TRBJ2-1, with D possibly TRBD2 on 6 matching bases. The germline V gene encodes CDR1 MNHEY and CDR2 SVGAGI. V dropped 3 bases and J dropped 1 base, with 13 bases sitting between them. The length of the CDR3 is 16 residues. The CDR3 is CASSYRSGHSYNEQFF. CDR3 nucleotides: TGTGCCAGCAGTTATAGGAGCGGGCATTCCTACAATGAGCAGTTCTTC.